This TCR beta chain was sequenced during a study of T cell responses to AZD1222 COVID-19 vaccine. The V and J ends lost 3 bases and 3 bases respectively, with 15 bases between them. The CDR3 extends over 17 amino acids. Per the germline V gene, CDR1 is MDHEN and CDR2 is SYDVKM. The method was immunoSEQ multiplex PCR; TCRdb's version includes in-frame clones alone and lacks a portion of them. The table lists tens of thousands of clones, more than 85% of them singletons. The clonotype was recovered from an adult who received the AZD1222 COVID-19 vaccine. This chain connects TRBV28 to TRBJ2-6, with D uncertain. This sample comprised peripheral blood, obtained 28 days after the second AZD1222 dose. The CDR3 reads CASSLHLLSGGANVLTF. CDR3 DNA sequence: TGTGCCAGCAGTTTGCACTTGCTAAGTGGTGGGGCCAACGTCCTGACTTTC.